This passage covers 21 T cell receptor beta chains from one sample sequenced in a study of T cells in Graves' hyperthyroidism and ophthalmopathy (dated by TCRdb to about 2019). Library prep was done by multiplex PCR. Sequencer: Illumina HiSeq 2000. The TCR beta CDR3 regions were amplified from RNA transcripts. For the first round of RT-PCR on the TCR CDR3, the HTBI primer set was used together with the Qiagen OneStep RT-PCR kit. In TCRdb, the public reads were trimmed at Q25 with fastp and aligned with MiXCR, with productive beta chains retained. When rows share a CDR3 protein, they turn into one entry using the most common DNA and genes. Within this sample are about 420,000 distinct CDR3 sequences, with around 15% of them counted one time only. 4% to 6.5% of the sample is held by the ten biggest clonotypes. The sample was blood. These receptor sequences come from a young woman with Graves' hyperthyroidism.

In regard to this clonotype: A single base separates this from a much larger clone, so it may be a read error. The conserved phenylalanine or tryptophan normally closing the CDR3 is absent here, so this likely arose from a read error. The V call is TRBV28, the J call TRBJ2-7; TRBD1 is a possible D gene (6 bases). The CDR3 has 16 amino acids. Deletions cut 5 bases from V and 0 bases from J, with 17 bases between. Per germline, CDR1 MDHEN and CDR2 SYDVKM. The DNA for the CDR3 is TGTGCCAGCAGTGCCCATAGGGGGTCAAGCTCCTACGAGCAGTACCTC. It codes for CASSAHRGSSSYEQYL.

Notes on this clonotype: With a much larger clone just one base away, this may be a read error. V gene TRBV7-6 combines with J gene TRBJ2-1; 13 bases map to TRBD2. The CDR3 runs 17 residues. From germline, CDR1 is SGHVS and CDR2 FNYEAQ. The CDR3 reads CAISLQLAGGSYNEQFF. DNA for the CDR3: TGTGCCATCAGCCTCCAACTAGCGGGAGGGTCCTACAATGAGCAGTTCTTC.

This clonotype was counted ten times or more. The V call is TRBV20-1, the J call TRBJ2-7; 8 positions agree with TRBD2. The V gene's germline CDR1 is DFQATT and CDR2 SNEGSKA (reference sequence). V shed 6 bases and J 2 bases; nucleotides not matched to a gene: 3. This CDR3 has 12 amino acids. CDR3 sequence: CSATSGAYEQYF. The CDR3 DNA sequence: TGCAGTGCCACTAGCGGAGCCTACGAGCAGTACTTC.

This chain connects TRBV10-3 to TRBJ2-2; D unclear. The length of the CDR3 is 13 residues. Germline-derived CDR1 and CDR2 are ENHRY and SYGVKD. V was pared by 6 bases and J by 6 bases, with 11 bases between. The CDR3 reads CAIRGLSSGELFF. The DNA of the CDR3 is TGTGCCATCAGAGGCCTATCCTCCGGGGAGCTGTTTTTT.

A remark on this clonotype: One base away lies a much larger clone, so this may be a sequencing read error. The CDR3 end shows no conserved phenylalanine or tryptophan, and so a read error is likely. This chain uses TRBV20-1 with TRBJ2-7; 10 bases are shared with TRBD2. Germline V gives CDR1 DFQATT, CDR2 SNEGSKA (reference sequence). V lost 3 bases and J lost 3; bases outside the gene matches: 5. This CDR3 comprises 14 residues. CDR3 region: CSARSGLAVYEQYL. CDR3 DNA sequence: TGCAGTGCTAGGTCTGGACTAGCGGTCTACGAGCAGTACCTC.

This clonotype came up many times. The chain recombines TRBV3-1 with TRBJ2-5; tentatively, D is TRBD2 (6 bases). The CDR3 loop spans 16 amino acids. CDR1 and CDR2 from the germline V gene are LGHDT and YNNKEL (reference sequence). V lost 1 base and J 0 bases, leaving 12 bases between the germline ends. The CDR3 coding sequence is TGTGCCAGCAGCCAAGGAGTTGCGGGAAACCAAGAGACCCAGTACTTC. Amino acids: CASSQGVAGNQETQYF.

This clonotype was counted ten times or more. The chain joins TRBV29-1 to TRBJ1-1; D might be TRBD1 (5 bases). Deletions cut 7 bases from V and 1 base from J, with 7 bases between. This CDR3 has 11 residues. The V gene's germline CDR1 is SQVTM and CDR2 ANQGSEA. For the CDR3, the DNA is TGCAGCGCAACAGGGAACACTGAAGCTTTCTTT. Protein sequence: CSATGNTEAFF.

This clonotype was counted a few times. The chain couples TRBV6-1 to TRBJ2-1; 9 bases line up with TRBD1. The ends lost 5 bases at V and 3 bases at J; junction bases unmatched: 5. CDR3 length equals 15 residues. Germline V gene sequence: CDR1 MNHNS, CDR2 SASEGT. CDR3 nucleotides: TGTGCCAGCAGTTTGGGACAGGGTTTCTACAATGAGCAGTTCTTC. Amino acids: CASSLGQGFYNEQFF.

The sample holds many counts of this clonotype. CDR3: CSASEWGAQYF. In nucleotides, the CDR3 is TGCAGTGCCAGCGAATGGGGGGCGCAGTATTTT. The chain joins TRBV20-1 to TRBJ2-3; possibly TRBD2 for D (6 bases). Germline values: CDR1 DFQATT, CDR2 SNEGSKA (reference sequence). The V end lost 6 bases, the J end lost 10 bases, and 14 bases lay between the germline ends. The CDR3 consists of 11 residues.

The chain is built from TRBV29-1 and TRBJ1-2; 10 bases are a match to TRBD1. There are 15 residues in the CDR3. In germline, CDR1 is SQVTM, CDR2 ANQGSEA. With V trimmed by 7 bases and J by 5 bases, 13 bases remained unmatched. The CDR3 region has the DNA TGCAGCGCGGCCGGGACAGGGGCGTACCTATATGGCTACACCTTC. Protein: CSAAGTGAYLYGYTF.

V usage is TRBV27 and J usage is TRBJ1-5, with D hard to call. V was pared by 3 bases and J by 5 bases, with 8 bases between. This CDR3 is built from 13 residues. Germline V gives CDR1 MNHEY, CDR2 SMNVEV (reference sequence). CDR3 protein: CASSLFPHQPQHF. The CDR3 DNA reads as TGTGCCAGCAGTTTGTTTCCCCATCAGCCCCAGCATTTT.

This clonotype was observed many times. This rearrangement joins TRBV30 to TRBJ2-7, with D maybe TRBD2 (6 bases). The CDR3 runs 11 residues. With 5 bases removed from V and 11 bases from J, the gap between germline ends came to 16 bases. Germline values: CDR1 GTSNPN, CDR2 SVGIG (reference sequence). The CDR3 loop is CAWGNGGKEYF. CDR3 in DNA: TGTGCCTGGGGAAACGGGGGAAAGGAGTACTTC. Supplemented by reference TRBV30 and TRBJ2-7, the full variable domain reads SQTIHQWPATLVQPVGSPLSLECTVEGTSNPNLYWYRQAAGRGLQLLFYSVGIGQISSEVPQNLSASRPQDRQFILSSKKLLLSDSGFYLCAWGNGGKEYFGPGTRLTVT.

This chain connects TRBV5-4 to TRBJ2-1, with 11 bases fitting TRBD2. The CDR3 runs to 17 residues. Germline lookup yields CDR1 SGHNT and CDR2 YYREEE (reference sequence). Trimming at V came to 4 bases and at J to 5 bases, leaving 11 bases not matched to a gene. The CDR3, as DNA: TGTGCCAGCAGCCTTGCAGCCGGGACTAGCGGCCACAATGAGCAGTTCTTC. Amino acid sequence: CASSLAAGTSGHNEQFF.

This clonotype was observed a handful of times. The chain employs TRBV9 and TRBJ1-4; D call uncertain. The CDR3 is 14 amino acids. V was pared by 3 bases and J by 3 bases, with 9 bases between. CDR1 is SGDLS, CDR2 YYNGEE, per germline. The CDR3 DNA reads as TGTGCCAGCAGCGATGACGAGCCTAATGAAAAACTGTTTTTT. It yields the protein CASSDDEPNEKLFF.

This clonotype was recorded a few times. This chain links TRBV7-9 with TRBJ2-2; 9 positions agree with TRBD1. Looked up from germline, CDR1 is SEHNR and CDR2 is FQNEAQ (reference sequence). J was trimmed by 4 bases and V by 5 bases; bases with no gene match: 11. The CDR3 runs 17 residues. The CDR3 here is CASSLLIQGARTGELFF. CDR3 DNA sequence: TGTGCCAGCAGCCTATTAATACAGGGGGCTCGCACCGGGGAGCTGTTTTTT.

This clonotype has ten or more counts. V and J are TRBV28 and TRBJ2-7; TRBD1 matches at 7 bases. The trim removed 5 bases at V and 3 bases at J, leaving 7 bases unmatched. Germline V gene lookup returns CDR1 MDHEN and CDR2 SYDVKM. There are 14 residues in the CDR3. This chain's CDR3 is CASSPQAGGYEQYF. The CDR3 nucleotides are TGTGCCAGCAGTCCCCAGGCAGGGGGCTACGAGCAGTACTTC.

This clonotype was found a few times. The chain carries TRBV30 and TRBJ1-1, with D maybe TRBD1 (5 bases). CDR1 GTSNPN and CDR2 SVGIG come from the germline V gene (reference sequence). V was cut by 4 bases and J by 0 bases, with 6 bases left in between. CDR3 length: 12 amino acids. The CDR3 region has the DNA TGTGCCTGGAAGGGGATGAACACTGAAGCTTTCTTT. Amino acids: CAWKGMNTEAFF.

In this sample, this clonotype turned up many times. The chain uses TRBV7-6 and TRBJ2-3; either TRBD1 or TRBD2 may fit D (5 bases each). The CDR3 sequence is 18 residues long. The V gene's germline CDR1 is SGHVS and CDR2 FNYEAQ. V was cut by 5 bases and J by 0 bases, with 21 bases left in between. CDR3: CASSPMGVGESSTDTQYF. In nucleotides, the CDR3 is TGTGCCAGCAGCCCCATGGGGGTGGGCGAGAGTAGCACAGATACGCAGTATTTT.

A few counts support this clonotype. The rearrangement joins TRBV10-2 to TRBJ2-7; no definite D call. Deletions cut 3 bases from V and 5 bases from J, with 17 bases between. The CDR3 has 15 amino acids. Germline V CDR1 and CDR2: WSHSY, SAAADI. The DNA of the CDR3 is TGCGCCAGCAGTGACCCCCGAGGCGCGAGGCACGAGCAGTACTTC. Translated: CASSDPRGARHEQYF.

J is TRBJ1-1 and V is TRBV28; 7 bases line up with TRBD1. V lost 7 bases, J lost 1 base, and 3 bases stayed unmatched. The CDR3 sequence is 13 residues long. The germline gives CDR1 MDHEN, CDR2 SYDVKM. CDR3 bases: TGTGCCAGCACCCCAGGGGGGAACACTGAAGCTTTCTTT. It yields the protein CASTPGGNTEAFF.

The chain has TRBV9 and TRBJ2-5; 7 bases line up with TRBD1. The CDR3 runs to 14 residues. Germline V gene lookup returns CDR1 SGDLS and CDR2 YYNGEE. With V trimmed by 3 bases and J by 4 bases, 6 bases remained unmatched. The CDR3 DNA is TGTGCCAGCAGCGACAGGGGTGTAGGAGAGACCCAGTACTTC. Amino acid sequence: CASSDRGVGETQYF.